This T cell receptor beta chain is from a study of blood T cell repertoires in COVID-19. Study background: Nucleic acid was either cDNA or gDNA, and it came from T cells, B-cell-depleted T cells, or PBMCs.

Trimming took 3 bases from V and 2 from J, leaving 17 bases between them. This CDR3 is 18 amino acids long. Germline V gives CDR1 MGHRA, CDR2 YSYEKL. The assay was immunoSEQ multiplex PCR, and TCRdb's table has in-frame clones only and misses some. This table has under 200,000 clones, roughly 87% appearing once. The specimen was PBMCs or T cells enriched from blood (not recorded which). J is TRBJ1-6 and V is TRBV4-1, with unresolved D. The clonotype originates from a man aged 50-59 years who had recovered from COVID-19. CDR3 bases: TGCGCCAGCAGCCACCCCACGCGCACTTTACCCTATAATTCACCCCTCCACTTT. It encodes CASSHPTRTLPYNSPLHF.